One sample yielded the 30 T cell receptor beta chains listed below, sequenced in a study of control samples from healthy donors and cancer patients. Clones were sequenced by immunoSEQ multiplex PCR, and TCRdb holds only the in-frame ones, with some missing. The profile shows about 170,000 clones, 80% to 95% of them singletons. Sample: blood. These receptors all come from a woman aged 60-75 years in good health.

The rearrangement joins TRBV4-2 to TRBJ2-7; 11 bases fit TRBD2. V was clipped by 2 bases and J by 3 bases; unmatched bases: 9. Germline V gene data show CDR1 as LGHNA and CDR2 as YNFKEQ. The CDR3 has 17 amino acids. CDR3 in amino acids: CASSQILAGGNYYEQYF. The CDR3 nucleotides read TGTGCCAGCAGCCAAATTCTAGCGGGGGGAAACTACTACGAGCAGTACTTC.

In DNA, the CDR3 is TGTGCCATCAGGGTAGACAGGGAAGAAAAACTGTTTTTT. This gives the protein CAIRVDREEKLFF. V is TRBV10-3 and J is TRBJ1-4; 7 bases are shared with TRBD1. V lost 6 bases, J lost 8 bases, and 6 bases stayed unmatched. Germline values: CDR1 ENHRY, CDR2 SYGVKD. The CDR3 consists of 13 residues.

This clone was observed a single time. The CDR3 region is CASSLSLQNTIYF. The DNA of the CDR3 is TGTGCCAGCAGCTTAAGCCTACAAAACACCATATATTTT. The chain employs TRBV11-2 and TRBJ1-3; the D is unclear. The germline V gene has CDR1 SGHAT and CDR2 FQNNGV. Trimming shortened V by 2 bases and J by 6 bases, and 8 bases separated the two germline ends. The CDR3 consists of 13 residues. Full variable domain (outside the CDR3, taken from reference TRBV11-2 and TRBJ1-3): EAGVAQSPRYKIIEKRQSVAFWCNPISGHATLYWYQQILGQGPKLLIQFQNNGVVDDSQLPKDRFSAERLKGVDSTLKIQPAKLEDSAVYLCASSLSLQNTIYFGEGSWLTVV.

This clone was picked up one time. The chain joins TRBV16 to TRBJ1-2; D may be TRBD1 (5 bases). The CDR3 has 14 residues. The germline gives CDR1 KGHSY, CDR2 FQNENV. The germline V and J ends were trimmed by 2 bases and 6 bases, with 13 bases remaining between them. The CDR3 loop is CASSQRGEIDGYTF. CDR3 DNA sequence: TGTGCCAGCAGCCAAAGAGGGGAAATAGATGGCTACACCTTC.

The chain links TRBV19 to TRBJ1-2; 8 nucleotides match TRBD1. V was clipped by 5 bases and J by 6 bases; unmatched bases: 14. The CDR3 totals 16 residues. Germline lookup yields CDR1 LNHDA and CDR2 SQIVND (reference sequence). This CDR3 reads CASSLDPETGVHGYTF. As DNA, the CDR3 is TGTGCCAGTAGTCTCGATCCGGAGACAGGGGTGCATGGCTACACCTTC.

The rearrangement links TRBV6-5 to TRBJ1-1; D remains ambiguous. CDR1 and CDR2 from the germline V gene are MNHEY and SVGAGI. This CDR3 comprises 15 residues. Trimming took 6 bases from V and 0 from J, leaving 14 bases between them. The CDR3 sequence is CASSPRPGMNTEAFF. The CDR3 coding sequence is TGTGCCAGCAGCCCCCGACCGGGAATGAACACTGAAGCTTTCTTT.

V is TRBV30 and J is TRBJ2-1; D might be TRBD2 (6 bases). V was cut by 2 bases and J by 3 bases, with 11 bases left in between. CDR3 length: 14 amino acids. In germline, CDR1 is GTSNPN, CDR2 SVGIG (reference sequence). CDR3 region: CAWSPGLLYNEQFF. CDR3 nucleotide sequence: TGTGCCTGGAGTCCGGGACTTCTCTACAATGAGCAGTTCTTC.

This sequence joins TRBV18 and TRBJ2-3; D unclear. V lost 3 bases and J lost 1, with 8 bases in between. CDR3 length equals 14 residues. Germline CDR1 KGHSH, CDR2 LQKENI. The CDR3 bases are TGTGCCAGCTCACCCCCCAGTCGCACAGATACGCAGTATTTT. Encoded protein: CASSPPSRTDTQYF.

V gene TRBV19 combines with J gene TRBJ1-3; possibly TRBD1 for D (5 bases). Trimming cost V 10 bases and J 8 bases, with 18 bases left between them. Germline loops: CDR1 LNHDA, CDR2 SQIVND (reference sequence). The CDR3 runs 13 residues. In DNA, the CDR3 is TGTGCCACAAGTGGGGCAGTGGCGGACACCATATATTTT. This codes for CATSGAVADTIYF.

This clone has a single count. The CDR3 DNA reads TGTGCCAGCAGCTCAGGGACAGGGACCACTAATGAAAAACTGTTTTTT. Its translation is CASSSGTGTTNEKLFF. The chain combines TRBV7-9 with TRBJ1-4; 9 nucleotides line up with TRBD1. With 4 bases clipped from V and 2 bases from J, the junction kept 5 bases outside the gene matches. The germline gives CDR1 SEHNR, CDR2 FQNEAQ (reference sequence). The CDR3 extends over 16 amino acids.

The sample holds one count of this clone. V is TRBV5-1 and J is TRBJ1-4; D remains ambiguous. The CDR3 totals 16 residues. V shed 2 bases and J shed 0 bases, with 11 bases lying between them. Germline assignment: CDR1 SGHRS and CDR2 YFSETQ. CDR3: CASSFRQAATNEKLFF. CDR3 sequence (DNA): TGCGCCAGCAGCTTCCGGCAGGCCGCAACTAATGAAAAACTGTTTTTT.

The rearrangement links TRBV6-6 to TRBJ2-1, with a tentative D call TRBD1 (5 bases). V lost 0 bases, J lost 3 bases, and 9 bases lay in between. The germline V gene has CDR1 MNHNY and CDR2 SVGAGI (reference sequence). The CDR3 is 15 residues long. The CDR3 region has the DNA TGTGCCAGCAGTTACTCAGGGGTCCTCTACAATGAGCAGTTCTTC. Protein sequence: CASSYSGVLYNEQFF.

The V call is TRBV6-5, the J call TRBJ1-1; maybe TRBD1 (5 bases). Germline V gives CDR1 MNHEY, CDR2 SVGAGI. This CDR3 spans 14 amino acids. V lost 7 bases and J 3 bases, leaving 15 bases between the germline ends. The CDR3 region is CASTLVPGHTEAFF. CDR3 in DNA: TGTGCCAGCACCCTAGTCCCAGGGCACACTGAAGCTTTCTTT.

The chain carries TRBV9 and TRBJ1-1, with 7 nucleotides matching TRBD1. V trimming: 0 bases; J trimming: 3 bases; junction bases outside the gene matches: 5. The germline V gene encodes CDR1 SGDLS and CDR2 YYNGEE. This CDR3 region has 15 residues. CDR3 nucleotide sequence: TGTGCCAGCAGCGTAGCTGAGGGGGCTTACACTGAAGCTTTCTTT. This translates into CASSVAEGAYTEAFF.

The rearrangement links TRBV30 to TRBJ1-1, with D hard to call. Germline CDR1 reads GTSNPN; CDR2 reads SVGIG (reference sequence). The V end lost 0 bases, the J end lost 2 bases, and 7 bases lay between the germline ends. The CDR3 sequence is 13 residues long. The CDR3 DNA reads TGTGCCTGGAGTGTTGGGCCTAACACTGAAGCTTTCTTT. It codes for CAWSVGPNTEAFF.

J is TRBJ2-2 and V is TRBV9, with 14 positions matching TRBD2. The germline CDR1 and CDR2 sequences are SGDLS and YYNGEE. V shed 3 bases, J shed 4 bases, and the junction held 2 bases outside the gene matches. The CDR3 is made up of 16 amino acids. In DNA, the CDR3 is TGTGCCAGCAGCGGGACTAGCGGGGGGACCACCGGGGAGCTGTTTTTT. It codes for CASSGTSGGTTGELFF.

V and J are TRBV3-1 (or the pseudogene TRBV3-2) and TRBJ1-4; 8 nucleotides match TRBD1. The CDR3 sequence is 15 residues long. Unmatched junction bases numbered 7, after V lost 3 bases and J lost 7 bases. Germline V lookup: CDR1 LGHDT, CDR2 YNNKEL (reference sequence). CDR3 sequence: CASSQTDRVREKLFF. CDR3 bases: TGTGCCAGCAGCCAGACGGACAGGGTACGTGAAAAACTGTTTTTT.

This clone was observed a few times. This rearrangement joins TRBV4-3 to TRBJ1-2; D remains unclear. This CDR3 comprises 14 residues. Trimming stripped 3 bases from V and 7 bases from J, with 15 bases between. CDR1 and CDR2 (germline): LGHNA, YSLEER. The CDR3 reads CASSHSVQRAGYTF. The CDR3 DNA reads TGCGCCAGCAGCCACTCCGTGCAGCGGGCTGGCTACACCTTC.

This clone appeared a single time. The chain links TRBV4-1 to TRBJ1-2; no clear D gene. This CDR3 contains 14 residues. Looked up from germline, CDR1 is MGHRA and CDR2 is YSYEKL. Trimming cost V 0 bases and J 4 bases, with 9 bases left between them. The CDR3 spells CASSQDTNSYGYTF. The DNA for the CDR3 is TGCGCCAGCAGCCAAGATACGAACAGCTATGGCTACACCTTC.

The V gene is TRBV6-6, the J gene TRBJ2-7; D is perhaps TRBD1 (6 bases). V dropped 5 bases and J dropped 1 base, with 12 bases sitting between them. The CDR3 has 14 residues. The germline V gene encodes CDR1 MNHNY and CDR2 SVGAGI (reference sequence). This chain's CDR3 is CASSIVGQSYEQYF. The CDR3 nucleotides are TGTGCCAGCAGTATCGTCGGACAGTCCTACGAGCAGTACTTC.

The V gene is TRBV19, the J gene TRBJ1-5; the match to TRBD1 covers 8 bases. The CDR3 length is 17 residues. The V gene's germline CDR1 is LNHDA and CDR2 SQIVND (reference sequence). Trimming took 3 bases from V and 0 from J; bases not matched to a gene: 7. CDR3 residues: CASSILRTGHSNQPQHF. The CDR3 DNA follows: TGTGCCAGTAGTATTCTCAGGACAGGGCATAGCAATCAGCCCCAGCATTTT.

The V and J genes are TRBV6-2 or TRBV6-3 and TRBJ1-6; 7 nucleotides line up with TRBD1. After removal of 4 bases from V and 5 bases from J, the junction contained 2 bases not matched to a gene. The germline V gene encodes CDR1 MNHEY and CDR2 SVGEGT. The CDR3 length is 14 residues. CDR3: CASSLTGNNSPLHF. CDR3 bases: TGTGCCAGCAGTTTGACAGGGAATAATTCACCCCTCCACTTT.

This clone was picked up one time. The chain couples TRBV7-8 to TRBJ1-1, with D maybe TRBD1 (5 bases). CDR1 is SGHVS, CDR2 FQNEAQ, per germline. The length of the CDR3 is 15 residues. V lost 0 bases, J lost 2 bases, and 10 bases lay in between. The CDR3 nucleotides are TGTGCCAGCAGCTTAGCCGGCAGGGCTAACACTGAAGCTTTCTTT. This sequence encodes CASSLAGRANTEAFF.

The chain employs TRBV14 and TRBJ2-5, with D unclear. Germline V gene lookup returns CDR1 SGHDN and CDR2 FVKESK. V lost 4 bases, J lost 1 base, and 7 bases lay in between. CDR3 length: 13 residues. CDR3 coding DNA: TGTGCCAGCAGCCTTTGGACCCAAGAGACCCAGTACTTC. As protein: CASSLWTQETQYF.

This clone has only one observation. The chain carries TRBV10-2 and TRBJ1-2, with TRBD1 identical over 8 bases. Germline V gene data show CDR1 as WSHSY and CDR2 as SAAADI. Trimming at V came to 0 bases and at J to 4 bases, leaving 4 bases not matched to a gene. The CDR3 contains 15 residues. In DNA form, the CDR3 reads TGCGCCAGCAGTGAGTCTGAGGACAGGGCCTATGGCTACACCTTC. Protein sequence: CASSESEDRAYGYTF.

The chain uses TRBV7-2 and TRBJ2-3; 9 bases align to TRBD2. This CDR3 has 16 amino acids. Germline V CDR1 and CDR2: SGHTA, FQGNSA. Unmatched junction bases numbered 9, after V lost 1 base and J lost 7 bases. The CDR3, as DNA: TGTGCCAGCAGCTTAGAGTCCCGCGGGGGGGCAAATACGCAGTATTTT. Its protein is CASSLESRGGANTQYF. The whole variable domain, remainder taken from reference TRBV7-2 and TRBJ2-3, is GAGVSQSPSNKVTEKGKDVELRCDPISGHTALYWYRQSLGQGLEFLIYFQGNSAPDKSGLPSDRFSAERTGGSVSTLTIQRTQQEDSAVYLCASSLESRGGANTQYFGPGTRLTVL.

This clone was recorded only once. The rearrangement links TRBV2 to TRBJ1-5; TRBD1 might be the D (5 bases). CDR1 is SNHLY, CDR2 FYNNEI, per germline. The CDR3 has 13 residues. V was shortened by 7 bases and J by 5 bases, with 12 bases between the two germline ends. The CDR3 region is CASNLQADQPQHF. In DNA, the CDR3 is TGTGCCAGCAACCTACAGGCGGATCAGCCCCAGCATTTT. Looking up the rest from reference TRBV2 and TRBJ1-5 gives the full variable domain: EPEVTQTPSHQVTQMGQEVILRCVPISNHLYFYWYRQILGQKVEFLVSFYNNEISEKSEIFDDQFSVERPDGSNFTLKIRSTKLEDSAMYFCASNLQADQPQHFGDGTRLSIL.

This chain joins TRBV6-5 and TRBJ1-3; D ambiguous. CDR3 length: 14 residues. Germline CDR1 and CDR2: MNHEY and SVGAGI. V was cut by 0 bases and J by 4 bases, with 7 bases left in between. Here the CDR3 DNA reads TGTGCCAGCAGTTACTCGGGAGAAGGAAACACCATATATTTT. Its protein product is CASSYSGEGNTIYF.

This chain connects TRBV9 to TRBJ1-1, with D hard to call. V lost 0 bases and J 1 base, leaving 7 bases between the germline ends. This CDR3 spans 14 amino acids. Germline lookup yields CDR1 SGDLS and CDR2 YYNGEE. CDR3 in amino acids: CASSVVSENTEAFF. The CDR3 DNA reads TGTGCCAGCAGCGTAGTCTCTGAGAACACTGAAGCTTTCTTT.

The chain has TRBV6-6 and TRBJ2-2, with 15 positions matching TRBD2. Germline CDR1 MNHNY, CDR2 SVGAGI (reference sequence). The CDR3 has 18 amino acids. The V and J ends lost 5 bases and 4 bases, in that order; junction bases with no gene match: 8. This chain's CDR3 is CASSRTSGGAFGTGELFF. CDR3 sequence (DNA): TGTGCCAGCAGTCGGACTAGCGGGGGGGCCTTTGGCACCGGGGAGCTGTTTTTT.